These 17 T cell receptor beta chains share one sample of origin, sequenced in a study of HIV-infected patients and healthy controls. No cell fractionation was done, so the repertoire covers all unsorted peripheral blood T cells. Reverse transcription used around 540 ng RNA and constant-region primers for alpha and beta. Each of the alpha and beta chains got its own library through chain-specific third strand synthesis with indices. TCRdb itself ran the 5' RACE reads through MiXCR, one entry per CDR3 protein. Of around 11,000 distinct CDR3 sequences listed, 10% are singletons. The material sequenced was blood, taken before antiretroviral therapy. The receptors shown here come from an adult with HIV infection.

This chain joins TRBV4-1 and TRBJ2-1, with 9 bases aligning to TRBD2. CDR1 is MGHRA, CDR2 YSYEKL, per germline. This CDR3 region has 17 residues. V gave up 1 base and J gave up 1 base; unmatched junction bases: 5. The CDR3 is CASSQGASGISYNEQFF. The CDR3 coding sequence is TGCGCCAGCAGCCAAGGGGCTAGCGGGATTTCCTACAATGAGCAGTTCTTC.

This clonotype was seen a handful of times. This chain links TRBV9 with TRBJ2-5; possible D gene TRBD2, 6 bases. V dropped 4 bases and J dropped 1 base, with 11 bases sitting between them. The CDR3 sequence is 14 residues long. The germline V gene has CDR1 SGDLS and CDR2 YYNGEE. CDR3 nucleotide sequence: TGTGCCAGCAGCCGGAGCGGGTCCCAAGAGACCCAGTACTTC. The encoded protein is CASSRSGSQETQYF.

At least ten counts were recorded for this clonotype. The chain couples TRBV12-3 or TRBV12-4 to TRBJ1-1; D not resolved. This CDR3 is 13 amino acids long. Trimming shortened V by 1 base and J by 0 bases, and 3 bases separated the two germline ends. CDR3 amino acids: CASSLEMNTEAFF. The CDR3 region has the DNA TGTGCCAGCAGTTTAGAGATGAACACTGAAGCTTTCTTT.

In this sample, this clonotype turned up a few times. The rearrangement uses TRBV7-2 and TRBJ1-1, with D uncertain. The CDR3 has 14 residues. Germline V lookup: CDR1 SGHTA, CDR2 FQGNSA. V lost 3 bases, J lost 0 bases, and 8 bases lay in between. CDR3 in DNA: TGTGCCAGCAGCTTCCACAGTCTGAACACTGAAGCTTTCTTT. As protein: CASSFHSLNTEAFF.

This clonotype was picked up many times. The rearrangement joins TRBV3-1 to TRBJ2-7, with 7 nucleotides matching TRBD1. Germline assignment: CDR1 LGHDT and CDR2 YNNKEL (reference sequence). This CDR3 is 13 amino acids long. J was trimmed by 6 bases and V by 0 bases; bases with no gene match: 2. Here the CDR3 DNA reads TGTGCCAGCAGCCAAGATGACAGGGCCGAGCAGTACTTC. Translated, it gives CASSQDDRAEQYF.

This clonotype rates as medium-sized. The chain joins TRBV7-8 to TRBJ2-1, with 9 bases aligning to TRBD2. Germline V gives CDR1 SGHVS, CDR2 FQNEAQ. There are 15 residues in the CDR3. J was trimmed by 6 bases and V by 5 bases; bases with no gene match: 8. The CDR3: CASSLASGKVNEQFF. In nucleotides, the CDR3 is TGTGCCAGCAGCCTGGCTAGCGGGAAAGTCAATGAGCAGTTCTTC.

This clonotype was seen ten or more times. The rearrangement joins TRBV14 to TRBJ2-1; 7 nucleotides align to TRBD1. This CDR3 is 16 amino acids long. V shed 2 bases, J shed 2 bases, and the junction held 6 bases outside the gene matches. Germline V gene sequence: CDR1 SGHDN, CDR2 FVKESK. The CDR3 DNA sequence: TGTGCCAGCAGCCAAAATACCGGGACAGCCTACAATGAGCAGTTCTTC. This encodes CASSQNTGTAYNEQFF.

The sample holds a few counts of this clonotype. The chain joins TRBV9 to TRBJ2-1; TRBD2 agrees at 8 bases. Germline V gene lookup returns CDR1 SGDLS and CDR2 YYNGEE. With 6 bases clipped from V and 4 bases from J, the junction kept 6 bases outside the gene matches. CDR3 length: 14 amino acids. CDR3 in amino acids: CASTKGLDYNEQFF. CDR3 DNA sequence: TGTGCCAGCACCAAGGGACTAGATTACAATGAGCAGTTCTTC.

This clonotype is medium-sized in the sample. The chain recombines TRBV4-3 with TRBJ1-5; D unresolved. From germline, CDR1 is LGHNA and CDR2 YSLEER. The CDR3 runs to 14 residues. Trimming stripped 1 base from V and 4 bases from J, with 8 bases between. This CDR3 is CASSQGVENQPQHF. The CDR3 DNA sequence: TGCGCCAGCAGCCAAGGTGTGGAGAATCAGCCCCAGCATTTT.

This clonotype came up many times. The V and J genes are TRBV5-8 and TRBJ2-1, with a weak D call TRBD2 (6 bases). In germline, CDR1 is SGHTS, CDR2 YDEGEE. With 3 bases removed from V and 2 bases from J, the gap between germline ends came to 12 bases. The CDR3 covers 15 residues. The CDR3 sequence is CASSSRDWAYNEQFF. The CDR3 nucleotides are TGTGCCAGCAGCTCCCGGGACTGGGCCTACAATGAGCAGTTCTTC.

This clonotype was seen ten or more times. V usage is TRBV6-6 and J usage is TRBJ1-5; 10 nucleotides agree with TRBD1. Germline V gene lookup returns CDR1 MNHNY and CDR2 SVGAGI (reference sequence). V lost 4 bases, J lost 5 bases, and 8 bases stayed unmatched. The CDR3 extends over 16 amino acids. The DNA for the CDR3 is TGTGCCAGCAGTTCCCGGGACAGGGGTTCGCATCAGCCCCAGCATTTT. Its translation: CASSSRDRGSHQPQHF.

This clonotype was detected many times. CDR3 amino acids: CASSYRDPTNTGELFF. CDR3 DNA sequence: TGTGCCAGCAGTTATCGGGACCCCACGAACACCGGGGAGCTGTTTTTT. The chain combines TRBV6-6 with TRBJ2-2, with D perhaps matching TRBD1 or TRBD2 (5 bases each). Germline V gene data show CDR1 as MNHNY and CDR2 as SVGAGI (reference sequence). The CDR3 has 16 residues. Trimming took 3 bases from V and 0 from J, leaving 11 bases between them.

This clonotype was seen repeatedly, ten times or more. The V gene is TRBV7-2, the J gene TRBJ2-1, with D unclear. Between the trimmed V and J ends, which lost 4 bases and 9 bases, there was a span of 7 bases. From germline, CDR1 is SGHTA and CDR2 FQGNSA. The CDR3 has 11 residues. The CDR3 loop reads CASSSLGEQFF. The CDR3 bases are TGTGCCAGCAGCTCGTTGGGTGAGCAGTTCTTC.

This clonotype was detected many times. The chain has TRBV7-2 and TRBJ2-5; a weak D match, TRBD2 (6 bases). Germline V gives CDR1 SGHTA, CDR2 FQGNSA. The V end was cut by 1 base, the J end by 5 bases, with 11 bases between. There are 14 residues in the CDR3. CDR3: CASSLGTTGETQYF. DNA of the CDR3: TGTGCCAGCAGCTTAGGGACTACCGGGGAGACCCAGTACTTC. The full variable domain, completed using reference TRBV7-2 and TRBJ2-5, is GAGVSQSPSNKVTEKGKDVELRCDPISGHTALYWYRQSLGQGLEFLIYFQGNSAPDKSGLPSDRFSAERTGGSVSTLTIQRTQQEDSAVYLCASSLGTTGETQYFGPGTRLLVL.

The V gene is TRBV7-9, the J gene TRBJ2-5; the D is unclear. The CDR3 extends over 14 amino acids. Germline V gives CDR1 SEHNR, CDR2 FQNEAQ (reference sequence). Deletions cut 6 bases from V and 3 bases from J, with 14 bases between. CDR3 sequence (DNA): TGTGCCAGCAGTTTCGATTGGGCCGAAGAGACCCAGTACTTC. It is translated as CASSFDWAEETQYF.

This clonotype was recorded only once. In DNA form, the CDR3 reads TGCAGTGCTAGAGATCGGTACCTACTCCGCACAGATACGCAGTATTTT. Translating gives CSARDRYLLRTDTQYF. V is TRBV20-1 and J is TRBJ2-3; D uncertain. Deletions cut 0 bases from V and 1 base from J, with 14 bases between. Germline V gene data show CDR1 as DFQATT and CDR2 as SNEGSKA (reference sequence). The length of the CDR3 is 16 residues.

Only a few counts were recorded for this clonotype. The chain joins TRBV6-2 or TRBV6-3 to TRBJ1-1; D uncertain. CDR3 length: 14 residues. Deletions cut 5 bases from V and 1 base from J, with 11 bases between. Germline assignment: CDR1 MNHEY and CDR2 SVGEGT. In DNA, the CDR3 is TGTGCCAGCAGTCCAGCCCTCTGGAACACTGAAGCTTTCTTT. This sequence encodes CASSPALWNTEAFF.